This TCR beta chain was identified during a study of blood T cell repertoires in COVID-19. TCRdb's copy holds only in-frame clones and misses some; the assay was immunoSEQ multiplex PCR. Among more than 25,000 clones, roughly nine tenths were seen once, and the ten largest hold approximately 25%. CDR1 is SGHNT, CDR2 YENEEA, per germline. V lost 4 bases and J lost 2, with 6 bases in between. This CDR3 comprises 14 residues. The clonotype originates from a human donor with active COVID-19. The donor label of this sample is uncertain. Sequencing was performed on peripheral blood. V is TRBV11-3 and J is TRBJ2-6; D is undetermined. In DNA, the CDR3 is TGTGCCAGCAGCTCCCCTACTGGGGCCAACGTCCTGACTTTC. This translates into CASSSPTGANVLTF. Looking up the rest from reference TRBV11-3 and TRBJ2-6 gives the full variable domain: EAGVVQSPRYKIIEKKQPVAFWCNPISGHNTLYWYLQNLGQGPELLIRYENEEAVDDSQLPKDRFSAERLKGVDSTLKIQPAELGDSAVYLCASSSPTGANVLTFGAGSRLTVL.